The clone carrying this TCR beta chain was observed many times. Its antigen is not identified. The TCR alpha and TCR beta cDNA libraries, bearing sample barcodes and UMIs, were generated by 5'RACE using constant-segment primers. TCRdb itself ran the 5' RACE reads through MiXCR, one entry per CDR3 protein. The table includes roughly 100,000 distinct CDR3 sequences, roughly an eighth detected once. This sample was taken from a study of T-cell memory formation after mild COVID-19. On the study more broadly: Clustering of TCRs was largely donor specific.

Trimming removed 4 bases from V and 4 bases from J; junction bases left unmatched: 10. This CDR3 has 14 amino acids. CDR1 DFQATT and CDR2 SNEGSKA come from the germline V gene (reference sequence). General study results and limits: Pre-infection memory harbored some responding clones, suggesting cross-reactive memory joined.

The chain joins TRBV20-1 to TRBJ2-7; 7 positions match TRBD1. The receptor comes from an adult woman who had mild COVID-19 (a few samples of this study predate the infection). Cell type and time point are not known. Sequencing was performed on PBMCs or a T cell subset sorted from them (not recorded which). The CDR3 region has the DNA TGCAGTGCTAACAAGGGGACAGAACCTTACGAGCAGTACTTC. Translating it yields CSANKGTEPYEQYF.